Following are 12 T cell receptor beta chains from one sample sequenced in a study of CD8 T cells in Susac syndrome. Reverse transcription used roughly 0.45 to 1 ug RNA and random hexamers. MiXCR, applied by TCRdb to the immunoSEQ multiplex PCR reads, yields one record per CDR3 protein. The table has some 75,000 distinct CDR3 sequences, about 94% seen once. The sequenced material came from CD8+ T cells from PBMCs. The receptor source for this set is a human donor with Susac syndrome.

The chain recombines TRBV9 with TRBJ1-1, with 9 nucleotides matching TRBD1. CDR3 length: 14 amino acids. In germline, CDR1 is SGDLS, CDR2 YYNGEE. Trimming took 4 bases from V and 4 from J; bases not matched to a gene: 5. DNA of the CDR3: TGTGCCAGCAGCCCTACAGGGGGCGTCACTGAAGCTTTCTTT. The encoded protein is CASSPTGGVTEAFF.

V gene TRBV2 combines with J gene TRBJ2-1, with D maybe TRBD1 (5 bases). Germline loops: CDR1 SNHLY, CDR2 FYNNEI. CDR3 size: 15 residues. Trimming took 1 base from V and 4 from J, leaving 11 bases between them. DNA of the CDR3: TGTGCCAGCAGTGAAGGCAGGGCGCCTTACAATGAGCAGTTCTTC. Its protein is CASSEGRAPYNEQFF.

This clonotype was recorded once. The J gene is TRBJ2-1, the V gene TRBV20-1; 8 nucleotides agree with TRBD2. In germline, CDR1 is DFQATT, CDR2 SNEGSKA (reference sequence). This CDR3 has 15 amino acids. J gave up 3 bases and V 3 bases, and 7 bases lay outside the gene matches. CDR3 amino acids: CSARAGRGGYNEQFF. Written as DNA, the CDR3 is TGCAGTGCTAGGGCCGGGAGGGGCGGCTACAATGAGCAGTTCTTC.

V gene TRBV20-1 combines with J gene TRBJ1-5; D perhaps matches TRBD1 (5 bases). Trimming removed 7 bases at V and 1 base at J, with 11 bases between. The CDR3 runs to 13 residues. The V gene's germline CDR1 is DFQATT and CDR2 SNEGSKA (reference sequence). The CDR3 protein is CSVRTHSNQPQHF. The CDR3 coding sequence is TGCAGTGTTCGGACACACAGCAATCAGCCCCAGCATTTT.

In this sample, this clonotype turned up once. The chain recombines TRBV28 with TRBJ2-3, with TRBD2 identical over 11 bases. The CDR3 runs to 16 residues. Trimming cost V 8 bases and J 4 bases; bases outside gene matches: 11. Germline lookup yields CDR1 MDHEN and CDR2 SYDVKM. CDR3 sequence: CASGVTSGSVADTQYF. The CDR3 region has the DNA TGTGCCAGCGGGGTCACTAGCGGGAGTGTGGCAGATACGCAGTATTTT.

The V and J genes are TRBV14 and TRBJ1-2; 7 nucleotides agree with TRBD1. The germline V gene encodes CDR1 SGHDN and CDR2 FVKESK. V was clipped by 1 base and J by 4 bases; unmatched bases: 6. This CDR3 spans 15 amino acids. CDR3 region: CASSQAGTALYGYTF. CDR3 DNA: TGTGCCAGCAGCCAAGCCGGGACAGCCCTCTATGGCTACACCTTC.

The chain couples TRBV20-1 to TRBJ1-2, with 10 bases identical to TRBD1. Germline values: CDR1 DFQATT, CDR2 SNEGSKA (reference sequence). V trimming: 2 bases; J trimming: 8 bases; junction bases outside the gene matches: 8. This CDR3 is 14 amino acids long. CDR3 in amino acids: CSARLRQGAGGYTF. The CDR3 DNA is TGCAGTGCTAGATTAAGACAGGGGGCTGGAGGCTACACCTTC.

The chain employs TRBV20-1 and TRBJ1-5; D remains unclear. The V end was cut by 3 bases, the J end by 0 bases, with 12 bases between. Germline V gene lookup returns CDR1 DFQATT and CDR2 SNEGSKA (reference sequence). The CDR3 has 15 amino acids. In nucleotides, the CDR3 is TGCAGTGCTAGGACCGAGGACTATAGCAATCAGCCCCAGCATTTT. Amino acid sequence: CSARTEDYSNQPQHF.

V gene TRBV7-9 combines with J gene TRBJ2-2; D might be TRBD1 (5 bases). Germline V CDR1 and CDR2: SEHNR, FQNEAQ (reference sequence). This CDR3 is 14 amino acids long. Trimming pared 1 base from V and 4 bases from J, leaving 7 bases between. Here the CDR3 reads CASSLGGGTGELFF. Here the CDR3 DNA reads TGTGCCAGCAGCTTAGGGGGCGGCACCGGGGAGCTGTTTTTT.

This chain uses TRBV27 with TRBJ2-1; TRBD1 is a possible D gene (6 bases). Per germline, CDR1 MNHEY and CDR2 SMNVEV (reference sequence). The CDR3 consists of 14 residues. Trimming took off 6 bases at V and 7 bases at J, with 16 bases between the two ends. This CDR3 is CASRISNRANEQFF. The CDR3 bases are TGTGCCAGCAGAATCTCCAACAGGGCGAATGAGCAGTTCTTC.

V gene TRBV6-5 combines with J gene TRBJ1-1; a weak D match, TRBD1 (5 bases). CDR3 length equals 15 residues. CDR1 and CDR2 from the germline V gene are MNHEY and SVGAGI. Trimming shortened V by 2 bases and J by 4 bases, and 14 bases separated the two germline ends. The CDR3 loop reads CASSYLKGGTTEAFF. In DNA, the CDR3 is TGTGCCAGCAGTTACCTTAAGGGCGGGACCACTGAAGCTTTCTTT.

The chain joins TRBV9 to TRBJ2-2, with 11 positions matching TRBD2. The CDR3 sequence is 17 residues long. Germline V CDR1 and CDR2: SGDLS, YYNGEE. V was clipped by 4 bases and J by 4 bases; unmatched bases: 9. CDR3: CASSLSLAGVSTGELFF. The CDR3 nucleotides are TGTGCCAGCAGCCTCTCACTAGCGGGGGTTTCCACCGGGGAGCTGTTTTTT.